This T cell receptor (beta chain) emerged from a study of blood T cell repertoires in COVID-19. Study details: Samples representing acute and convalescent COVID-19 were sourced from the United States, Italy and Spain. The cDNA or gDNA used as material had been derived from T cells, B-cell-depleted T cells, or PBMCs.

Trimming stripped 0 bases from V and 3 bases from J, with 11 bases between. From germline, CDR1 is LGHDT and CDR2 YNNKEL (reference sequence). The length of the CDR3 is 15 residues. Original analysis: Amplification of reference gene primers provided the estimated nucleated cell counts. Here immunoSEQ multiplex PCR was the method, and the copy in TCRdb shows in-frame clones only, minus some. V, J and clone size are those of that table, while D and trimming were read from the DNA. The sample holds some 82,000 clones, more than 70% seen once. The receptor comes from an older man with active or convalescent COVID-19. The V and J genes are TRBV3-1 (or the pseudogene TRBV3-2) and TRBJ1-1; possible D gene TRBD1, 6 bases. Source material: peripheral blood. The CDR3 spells CASSQDGDTYTEAFF. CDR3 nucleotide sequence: TGTGCCAGCAGCCAAGATGGGGACACTTACACTGAAGCTTTCTTT.